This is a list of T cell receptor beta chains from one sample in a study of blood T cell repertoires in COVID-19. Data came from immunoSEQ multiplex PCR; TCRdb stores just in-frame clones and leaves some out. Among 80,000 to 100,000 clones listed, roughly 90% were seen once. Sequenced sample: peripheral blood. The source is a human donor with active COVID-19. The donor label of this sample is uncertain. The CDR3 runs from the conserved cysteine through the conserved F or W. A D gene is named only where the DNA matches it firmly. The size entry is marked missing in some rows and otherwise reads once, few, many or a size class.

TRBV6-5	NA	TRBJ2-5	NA	TGTGCCAGCATGGGCCCGTTCCAAGAGACCCAGTACTTC	CASMGPFQETQYF
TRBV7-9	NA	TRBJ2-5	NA	TGTGCCAGCAGCTTAGTGGAGAAAGTAGAGACCCAGTACTTC	CASSLVEKVETQYF
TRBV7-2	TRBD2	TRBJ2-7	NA	TGTGCCAGCAGCTTAGCAAGCGGGGAATCCTACGAGCAGTACTTC	CASSLASGESYEQYF
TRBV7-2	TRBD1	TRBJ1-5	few	TGTGCCAGCAGCTCTACAGGGGGCGGGCCGGAGCCCCAGCATTTT	CASSSTGGGPEPQHF
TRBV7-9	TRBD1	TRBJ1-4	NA	TGTGCCAGCAGCTTAACAGGGGGCAGGGGTGAAAAACTGTTTTTT	CASSLTGGRGEKLFF
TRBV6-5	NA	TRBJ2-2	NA	TGTGCCAGCAGTTACTCGTTACTTACTAACACCGGGGAGCTGTTTTTT	CASSYSLLTNTGELFF
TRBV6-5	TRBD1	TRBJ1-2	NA	TGTGCCAGCACCGACTGGACAGGGAAGGCCTATGGCTACACCTTC	CASTDWTGKAYGYTF
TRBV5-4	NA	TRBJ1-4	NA	TGTGCCAGCAGCTTGGGAGGTTCTAATGAAAAACTGTTTTTT	CASSLGGSNEKLFF
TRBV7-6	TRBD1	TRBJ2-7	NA	TGTGCCAGCAGCATCACGACAGGGATCTCCTACGAGCAGTACTTC	CASSITTGISYEQYF
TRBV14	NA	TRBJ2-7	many	TGTGCCAGCAGCCCCACACGACCTCCGGGGTTCTTTATGACCTACGAGCAGTACTTC	CASSPTRPPGFFMTYEQYF
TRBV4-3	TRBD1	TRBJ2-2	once	TGCGCCAGCAGCCAAGATCGGACAGGGAAGTCCGCCGGGGAGCTGTTTTTT	CASSQDRTGKSAGELFF
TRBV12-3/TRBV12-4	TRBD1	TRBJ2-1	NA	TGTGCCAGCAGGGGACAGGTAGCCAATGAGCAGTTCTTC	CASRGQVANEQFF
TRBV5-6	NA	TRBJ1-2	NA	TGTGCCAGCAGCTTGGATCGGGAGGCTAACTATGGCTACACCTTC	CASSLDREANYGYTF
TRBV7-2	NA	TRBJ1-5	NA	TGTGCCAGCAGCTTAGTCGGGGCAGGGGGCAATCAGCCCCAGCATTTT	CASSLVGAGGNQPQHF
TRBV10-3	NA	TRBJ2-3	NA	TGTGCCATCAGTGATAACAGATTGAGAAAAGATACGCAGTATTTT	CAISDNRLRKDTQYF
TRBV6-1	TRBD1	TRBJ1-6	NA	TGTGCCAGCAGTGAAGCGCGGAAGGGACAGAATTCACCCCTCCACTTT	CASSEARKGQNSPLHF
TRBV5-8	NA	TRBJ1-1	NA	TGTGCCAGCAGTCCAAGAGGGGGGGTGAACACTGAAGCTTTCTTT	CASSPRGGVNTEAFF
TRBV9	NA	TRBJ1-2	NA	TGTGCCAGCAGCGTAGATTACCGAGACTATGGCTACACCTTC	CASSVDYRDYGYTF
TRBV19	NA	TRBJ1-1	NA	TGTGCCGTGATTCGCGGGACCTCGTGGAGGAACACTGAAGCTTTCTTT	CAVIRGTSWRNTEAFF
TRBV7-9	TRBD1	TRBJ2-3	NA	TGTGCCAGCAGCTCTCAGTTGGGACAGGGTGCAGATACGCAGTATTTT	CASSSQLGQGADTQYF
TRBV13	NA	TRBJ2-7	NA	TGTGCCAGCAGCTCTAGACGGGGAGCCTACGAGCAGTACTTC	CASSSRRGAYEQYF
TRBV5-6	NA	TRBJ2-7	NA	TGTGCCAGCAGCCAGGGTAGCTCCTACGAGCAGTACTTC	CASSQGSSYEQYF
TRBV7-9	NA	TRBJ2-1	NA	TGTGCCAGCAGCTCAGTTGGAGGCCGCCCGAATGAGCAGTTCTTC	CASSSVGGRPNEQFF
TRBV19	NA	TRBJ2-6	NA	TGTGCCAGCTACTCAGGGTTCGGGGCCAACGTCCTGACTTTC	CASYSGFGANVLTF
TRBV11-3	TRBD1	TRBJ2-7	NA	TGTGCCAGCAGCCCCGGGACAGGGATAAGCTCCTACGAGCAGTACTTC	CASSPGTGISSYEQYF
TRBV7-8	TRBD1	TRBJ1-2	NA	TGTGCCAGCAGCCCATACCAGACAGGGTATGGCTACACCTTC	CASSPYQTGYGYTF
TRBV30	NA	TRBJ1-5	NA	TGTGCCTGGAGTGGACTTCATAGCAATCAGCCCCAGCATTTT	CAWSGLHSNQPQHF
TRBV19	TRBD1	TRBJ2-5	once	TGTGCCAGTAGAGACAGGGGTTCGGAGACCCAGTACTTC	CASRDRGSETQYF
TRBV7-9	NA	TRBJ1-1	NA	TGTGCCAGCAGCTTATCGGGCACTGAAGCTTTCTTT	CASSLSGTEAFF
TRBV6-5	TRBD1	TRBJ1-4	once	TGTGCCAGCAGCCCGGGACAGGGGAAACGGGAAAAACTGTTTTTT	CASSPGQGKREKLFF
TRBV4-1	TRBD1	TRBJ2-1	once	TGCGCCAGCAGCCCCTTGGACAGGGGTTACTACAATGAGCAGTTCTTC	CASSPLDRGYYNEQFF
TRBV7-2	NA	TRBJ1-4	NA	TGTGCCAGCAGCTCCCACAGGGCAACTAATGAAAAACTGTTTTTT	CASSSHRATNEKLFF
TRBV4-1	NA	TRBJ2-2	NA	TGCGCCAGCAGCCCGGACACTACGAACACCGGGGAGCTGTTTTTT	CASSPDTTNTGELFF
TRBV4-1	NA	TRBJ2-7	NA	TGCGCCAGCAGCCAAGACAGGGCCCCCTTATACGAGCAGTACTTC	CASSQDRAPLYEQYF
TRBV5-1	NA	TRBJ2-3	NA	TGCGCCAGCAGCCATGAGGGAGATACGCAGTATTTT	CASSHEGDTQYF
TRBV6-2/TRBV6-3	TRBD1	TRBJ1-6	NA	TGTGCCAGCAGTTCCCGGGACAGGGACTCACCCCTCCACTTT	CASSSRDRDSPLHF
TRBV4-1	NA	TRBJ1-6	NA	TGCGCCAGCAGGGAGGGACCTTATAATTCACCCCTCCACTTT	CASREGPYNSPLHF
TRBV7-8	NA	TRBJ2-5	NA	TGTGCCAGCAGCCTAGATCCCGGGACTCCCCAAGAGACCCAGTACTTC	CASSLDPGTPQETQYF
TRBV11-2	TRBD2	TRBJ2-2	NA	TGTGCCTCAAGACTAGCGGCGAACACCGGGGAGCTGTTTTTT	CASRLAANTGELFF
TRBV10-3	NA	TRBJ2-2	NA	TGTGCCATCGATGCGCACAGGCCCGCTCCTCACGCGAAACGTCAGCGGGACACCGGGGAGCTGTTTTTT	CAIDAHRPAPHAKRQRDTGELFF
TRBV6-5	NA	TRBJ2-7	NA	TGTGCCAGCAGTAGACAGCGAGCCTACGAGCAGTACTTC	CASSRQRAYEQYF
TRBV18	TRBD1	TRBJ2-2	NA	TGTGCCAGCTCACGGACAGGGTCCGGGGAGCTGTTTTTT	CASSRTGSGELFF
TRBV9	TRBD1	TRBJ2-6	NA	TGTGCCAGTACAGGGGGCGCTGGGGCCAACGTCCTGACTTTC	CASTGGAGANVLTF
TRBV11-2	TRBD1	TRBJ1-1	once	TGTGCCAGCAGCAAACAGGGGGCACTCACTGAAGCTTTCTTT	CASSKQGALTEAFF
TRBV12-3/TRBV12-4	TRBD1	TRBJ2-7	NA	TGTGCCAGCAGTCCAGGACAGGGTTACGAGCAGTACTTC	CASSPGQGYEQYF
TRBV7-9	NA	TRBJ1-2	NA	TGTGCCAGCAGCCGCGGGGGGCTTGACTATGGCTACACCTTC	CASSRGGLDYGYTF
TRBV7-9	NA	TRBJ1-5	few	TGTGCCAGCAGCTTAACGGGGGGCGCCCAGCCCCAGCATTTT	CASSLTGGAQPQHF
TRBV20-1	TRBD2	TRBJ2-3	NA	TGCAGTGCTAGTCTACTAGCGGGGGGACCGGACGTGCAGTATTTT	CSASLLAGGPDVQYF
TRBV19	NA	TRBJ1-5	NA	TGTGCCAGTATTGTAGGCACAGGGTCCAATCAGCCCCAGCATTTT	CASIVGTGSNQPQHF
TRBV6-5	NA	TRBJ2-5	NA	TGTGCCAGCAGTCTTCCTCTTCAGGAGACCCAGTACTTC	CASSLPLQETQYF